The 32 T cell receptor beta chains presented below share a single source sample, sequenced in a study of blood T cell repertoires in COVID-19. Sequenced by immunoSEQ multiplex PCR; TCRdb stores in-frame clones only, minus some. The table records approximately 300,000 clones, around 90% of them present only once. Material for sequencing was PBMCs or T cells enriched from blood (not recorded which). The receptors come from a woman under 40 who had recovered from COVID-19.

The CDR3 here is CASSQGEADSPLHF. CDR3 DNA sequence: TGCGCCAGCAGCCAGGGGGAAGCGGATTCACCCCTCCACTTT. The V call is TRBV5-1, the J call TRBJ1-6; the match to TRBD1 covers 7 bases. The V and J ends lost 4 bases and 8 bases, in that order; junction bases with no gene match: 6. Per germline, CDR1 SGHRS and CDR2 YFSETQ. The CDR3 is 14 residues long.

The V call is TRBV10-1, the J call TRBJ2-1; D gene unclear. The V gene's germline CDR1 is WNHNN and CDR2 SYGVQD (reference sequence). CDR3 size: 15 residues. V was pared by 8 bases and J by 3 bases, with 17 bases between. The CDR3 is CASYYWPRSYNEQFF. CDR3 nucleotides: TGCGCCAGCTATTACTGGCCTCGGAGCTACAATGAGCAGTTCTTC.

CDR3 sequence (DNA): TGTGCCCCCCGCGGACAGGGTCACTACAATGAGCAGTTCTTC. Translating it yields CAPRGQGHYNEQFF. The chain has TRBV6-5 and TRBJ2-1, with TRBD1 identical over 8 bases. The CDR3 is 14 amino acids. CDR1 and CDR2 (germline): MNHEY, SVGAGI. The junction had 9 bases not matched to a gene; V was cut back by 11 bases and J by 3 bases.

The V and J genes are TRBV28 and TRBJ1-4; no clear D gene. Germline V gives CDR1 MDHEN, CDR2 SYDVKM. The CDR3 is 12 residues long. Between the trimmed V and J ends, which lost 7 bases and 7 bases, there was a span of 10 bases. CDR3 amino acids: CASKTGSEKLFF. CDR3 nucleotide sequence: TGTGCCAGCAAAACGGGGAGTGAAAAACTGTTTTTT.

The rearrangement uses TRBV7-3 and TRBJ2-3; 7 bases map to TRBD2. The CDR3 totals 18 residues. V shed 2 bases, J shed 0 bases, and the junction held 11 bases outside the gene matches. Germline V gives CDR1 SGHTA, CDR2 FQGTGA. The CDR3 nucleotides are TGTGCCAGCAGCTTAGGGGGAAGATGGCGGGGGAGCACAGATACGCAGTATTTT. This gives the protein CASSLGGRWRGSTDTQYF.

This chain connects TRBV30 to TRBJ1-1, with D perhaps TRBD1 (5 bases). Germline CDR1 is GTSNPN and CDR2 is SVGIG (reference sequence). The CDR3 is 11 amino acids. In DNA form, the CDR3 reads TGTGCACGGAAGGTGGAAGGGGCGGCTTTCTTT. It encodes CARKVEGAAFF.

This rearrangement joins TRBV19 to TRBJ2-3; D remains unclear. V dropped 0 bases and J dropped 7 bases, with 11 bases sitting between them. Looked up from germline, CDR1 is LNHDA and CDR2 is SQIVND (reference sequence). The CDR3 spans 14 residues. CDR3 in amino acids: CASSIDPGLNTQYF. DNA for the CDR3: TGTGCCAGTAGTATAGATCCTGGTCTAAATACGCAGTATTTT.

The chain has TRBV19 and TRBJ1-1; 9 nucleotides match TRBD1. Trimming removed 1 base from V and 0 bases from J; junction bases left unmatched: 3. The CDR3 covers 16 residues. Germline V lookup: CDR1 LNHDA, CDR2 SQIVND (reference sequence). The CDR3 is CASSIGGTGLNTEAFF. The CDR3 nucleotides read TGTGCCAGTAGTATAGGAGGGACAGGGCTGAACACTGAAGCTTTCTTT.

The V call is TRBV30, the J call TRBJ1-2; possibly TRBD1 for D (5 bases). Looked up from germline, CDR1 is GTSNPN and CDR2 is SVGIG (reference sequence). Trimming removed 2 bases from V and 5 bases from J, with 9 bases in between. The CDR3 loop spans 12 amino acids. The CDR3 loop is CAWSMGQYGYTF. CDR3 DNA sequence: TGTGCCTGGAGTATGGGGCAGTATGGCTACACCTTC.

The CDR3 DNA follows: TGTGCCAGCAGCTCTAACCGGGCGGGAGGATCCTCTGGAAACACCATATATTTT. This gives the protein CASSSNRAGGSSGNTIYF. V and J are TRBV7-2 and TRBJ1-3; D is uncertain. In germline, CDR1 is SGHTA, CDR2 FQGNSA. V was trimmed by 4 bases and J by 0 bases, leaving 19 bases between them. CDR3 length equals 18 residues.

This chain links TRBV23-1 with TRBJ2-7; 12 bases are shared with TRBD1. TRBV23-1 falls under the ORF class, with uncertain function. V lost 0 bases and J lost 1; bases outside the gene matches: 10. The CDR3 is 19 amino acids. The CDR3 loop is CASSQSGTGGLTPSYEQYF. The DNA of the CDR3 is TGCGCCAGCAGTCAATCTGGGACAGGGGGCCTTACTCCATCCTACGAGCAGTACTTC.

This clone was observed once. V usage is TRBV2 and J usage is TRBJ1-2; no definite D call. Germline V lookup: CDR1 SNHLY, CDR2 FYNNEI. The CDR3 length is 11 residues. V was shortened by 6 bases and J by 8 bases, with 10 bases between the two germline ends. The CDR3 protein is CASRWERGYTF. Here the CDR3 DNA reads TGTGCCAGCAGGTGGGAGAGGGGCTACACCTTC.

The V gene is TRBV6-5, the J gene TRBJ1-1, with 7 nucleotides matching TRBD1. Germline lookup yields CDR1 MNHEY and CDR2 SVGAGI. V lost 2 bases to trimming and J lost 9 bases; unmatched junction nucleotides: 12. This CDR3 spans 15 amino acids. CDR3 in amino acids: CASSYETGPQGKAFF. CDR3 in DNA: TGTGCCAGCAGTTACGAGACAGGGCCCCAGGGGAAAGCTTTCTTT.

The CDR3 is CASSQRQGLAYEQYF. CDR3 in DNA: TGTGCCAGCAGTCAGAGACAGGGGTTGGCCTACGAGCAGTACTTC. This chain uses TRBV27 with TRBJ2-7, with 8 bases fitting TRBD1. J was trimmed by 2 bases and V by 5 bases; bases with no gene match: 8. CDR1 is MNHEY, CDR2 SMNVEV, per germline (reference sequence). This CDR3 region has 15 residues.

This clone has just a few counts. The chain combines TRBV19 with TRBJ1-3, with 11 positions matching TRBD1. The CDR3 contains 17 residues. V dropped 5 bases and J dropped 2; count of bases not matched to a gene: 8. In germline, CDR1 is LNHDA, CDR2 SQIVND (reference sequence). The CDR3 here is CASSPVGQGAPGNTIYF. For the CDR3, the DNA is TGTGCCAGTAGTCCGGTCGGACAGGGGGCGCCTGGAAACACCATATATTTT.

V and J are TRBV7-9 and TRBJ1-1; weak D call: TRBD1 (6 bases). The CDR3 runs to 13 residues. V gave up 5 bases and J gave up 1 base, with 8 bases separating them. The V gene's germline CDR1 is SEHNR and CDR2 FQNEAQ (reference sequence). The CDR3 is CASSTQGNTEAFF. The DNA of the CDR3 is TGTGCCAGCAGCACACAGGGGAACACTGAAGCTTTCTTT.

This clone was observed a handful of times. V and J are TRBV27 and TRBJ1-2; the D gene is possibly TRBD1 (5 bases). The CDR3 loop spans 13 amino acids. Trimming cost V 6 bases and J 4 bases, with 12 bases left between them. The germline gives CDR1 MNHEY, CDR2 SMNVEV (reference sequence). In nucleotides, the CDR3 is TGTGCCAGCAGCCCCCCCGGGGGCTATGGCTACACCTTC. Amino acid sequence: CASSPPGGYGYTF.

J is TRBJ2-3 and V is TRBV9; 7 nucleotides match TRBD1. The CDR3 has 16 amino acids. After removal of 3 bases from V and 2 bases from J, the junction contained 9 bases not matched to a gene. CDR1 is SGDLS, CDR2 YYNGEE, per germline. CDR3 sequence: CASSGQGGHPTDTQYF. CDR3 sequence (DNA): TGTGCCAGCAGCGGTCAAGGGGGCCACCCCACAGATACGCAGTATTTT.

The chain recombines TRBV7-9 with TRBJ1-4, with D possibly TRBD1 on 6 matching bases. The CDR3 runs 14 residues. Germline CDR1 SEHNR, CDR2 FQNEAQ (reference sequence). V gave up 4 bases and J gave up 5 bases, with 11 bases separating them. CDR3 nucleotide sequence: TGTGCCAGCAGCTCGACAGGTCCCAATGAAAAACTGTTTTTT. It specifies CASSSTGPNEKLFF. Looking up the rest from reference TRBV7-9 and TRBJ1-4 gives the full variable domain: DTGVSQNPRHKITKRGQNVTFRCDPISEHNRLYWYRQTLGQGPEFLTYFQNEAQLEKSRLLSDRFSAERPKGSFSTLEIQRTEQGDSAMYLCASSSTGPNEKLFFGSGTQLSVL.

J is TRBJ1-5 and V is TRBV30; D gene uncertain. V was clipped by 2 bases and J by 0 bases, with 8 bases between them. The length of the CDR3 is 14 residues. Germline lookup yields CDR1 GTSNPN and CDR2 SVGIG (reference sequence). CDR3 sequence reads: CAWSIRSSNQPQHF. In nucleotides, the CDR3 is TGTGCCTGGAGTATCAGGTCTAGCAATCAGCCCCAGCATTTT. Full variable domain (outside the CDR3, taken from reference TRBV30 and TRBJ1-5): SQTIHQWPATLVQPVGSPLSLECTVEGTSNPNLYWYRQAAGRGLQLLFYSVGIGQISSEVPQNLSASRPQDRQFILSSKKLLLSDSGFYLCAWSIRSSNQPQHFGDGTRLSIL.

The V and J genes are TRBV29-1 and TRBJ2-7; TRBD2 might be the D (6 bases). The CDR3 contains 12 residues. Germline V gene data show CDR1 as SQVTM and CDR2 as ANQGSEA. V was trimmed by 4 bases and J by 3 bases, leaving 10 bases between them. The CDR3 nucleotides are TGCAGCGTTGCCGGACTAAACTACGAGCAGTACTTC. Translated: CSVAGLNYEQYF.

This chain links TRBV9 with TRBJ1-2; 7 bases line up with TRBD1. In germline, CDR1 is SGDLS, CDR2 YYNGEE. This CDR3 comprises 15 residues. J lost 2 bases, V lost 0 bases, and 4 bases had no gene match. As DNA, the CDR3 is TGTGCCAGCAGCGTAGGGGACAGCTTGAACTATGGCTACACCTTC. It codes for CASSVGDSLNYGYTF.

This rearrangement joins TRBV2 to TRBJ1-1; TRBD1 matches at 7 bases. The ends lost 7 bases at V and 8 bases at J; junction bases unmatched: 19. The CDR3 contains 16 residues. Germline V gene lookup returns CDR1 SNHLY and CDR2 FYNNEI. CDR3 coding DNA: TGTGCCAGCACTGACTGGGGGATGGGAAGGGGGCGCGAAGCTTTCTTT. Protein product: CASTDWGMGRGREAFF.

V gene TRBV9 combines with J gene TRBJ1-5; 8 bases agree with TRBD1. This CDR3 comprises 16 residues. The V gene's germline CDR1 is SGDLS and CDR2 YYNGEE. Trimming cost V 3 bases and J 2 bases; bases outside gene matches: 7. The CDR3 is CASSAEDRGGNQPQHF. CDR3 DNA: TGTGCCAGCAGCGCCGAAGACAGGGGTGGCAATCAGCCCCAGCATTTT.

The chain couples TRBV29-1 to TRBJ1-2; the match to TRBD1 covers 10 bases. CDR1 SQVTM and CDR2 ANQGSEA come from the germline V gene. Trimming cost V 6 bases and J 7 bases; bases outside gene matches: 14. This CDR3 is 15 amino acids long. The CDR3 sequence: CSVRSPDRGLGGYTF. DNA of the CDR3: TGCAGCGTCCGATCCCCTGACAGGGGGCTAGGTGGCTACACCTTC.

J is TRBJ1-1 and V is TRBV7-9; D is perhaps TRBD1 (6 bases). This CDR3 is built from 17 residues. The V end lost 5 bases, the J end lost 2 bases, and 21 bases lay between the germline ends. Germline CDR1 SEHNR, CDR2 FQNEAQ (reference sequence). The CDR3 bases are TGTGCCAGCAGCCCAGGGGTCCTAGCGGGCCCTAACACTGAAGCTTTCTTT. Protein sequence: CASSPGVLAGPNTEAFF.

The rearrangement joins TRBV5-4 to TRBJ1-2; TRBD1 might be the D (5 bases). Trimming took 6 bases from V and 6 from J, leaving 12 bases between them. CDR1 and CDR2 from the germline V gene are SGHNT and YYREEE (reference sequence). The CDR3 is 12 residues long. The CDR3 reads CASTRDGDGYTF. Here the CDR3 DNA reads TGTGCCAGCACCAGGGATGGTGATGGCTACACCTTC.

V gene TRBV5-6 combines with J gene TRBJ1-1; a possible D gene is TRBD1 (5 bases). The CDR3 has 15 residues. V gave up 4 bases and J gave up 1 base, with 14 bases separating them. Germline V gives CDR1 SGHDT, CDR2 YYEEEE. This CDR3 is CASSGWGRPNTEAFF. CDR3 nucleotide sequence: TGTGCCAGCAGCGGGTGGGGCAGGCCGAACACTGAAGCTTTCTTT.

CDR3 in amino acids: CASSVGQDANYGYTF. CDR3 DNA sequence: TGTGCCAGCAGCGTAGGGCAGGATGCTAACTATGGCTACACCTTC. The chain combines TRBV9 with TRBJ1-2; D is unresolved. The germline gives CDR1 SGDLS, CDR2 YYNGEE. This CDR3 spans 15 amino acids. Trimming cost V 0 bases and J 0 bases, with 9 bases left between them.

CDR3 loop: CASRTEPTGYGYTF. The CDR3 DNA follows: TGTGCCAGCAGAACCGAGCCTACCGGCTATGGCTACACCTTC. The rearrangement links TRBV5-5 to TRBJ1-2; D gene ambiguous. CDR1 and CDR2 from the germline V gene are SGHKS and YYEKEE (reference sequence). The CDR3 consists of 14 residues. V was trimmed by 5 bases and J by 4 bases, leaving 15 bases between them.

The V gene is TRBV6-2 or TRBV6-3, the J gene TRBJ1-6, with a weak D call TRBD1 (5 bases). This CDR3 is 13 amino acids long. V gave up 5 bases and J gave up 14 bases, with 16 bases separating them. Per the germline V gene, CDR1 is MNHEY and CDR2 is SVGEGT. CDR3 amino acids: CASSQTSTVALHF. The CDR3, as DNA: TGTGCCAGCAGTCAAACCTCGACAGTGGCCCTCCACTTT.

The chain employs TRBV2 and TRBJ2-1, with 10 bases identical to TRBD2. After removal of 5 bases from V and 8 bases from J, the junction contained 15 bases not matched to a gene. The CDR3 runs 17 residues. Germline V gives CDR1 SNHLY, CDR2 FYNNEI. The DNA for the CDR3 is TGTGCCAGCAGTTTTTACCCCAGCGGGGGGGCCAAGGATGAGCAGTTCTTC. This gives the protein CASSFYPSGGAKDEQFF.